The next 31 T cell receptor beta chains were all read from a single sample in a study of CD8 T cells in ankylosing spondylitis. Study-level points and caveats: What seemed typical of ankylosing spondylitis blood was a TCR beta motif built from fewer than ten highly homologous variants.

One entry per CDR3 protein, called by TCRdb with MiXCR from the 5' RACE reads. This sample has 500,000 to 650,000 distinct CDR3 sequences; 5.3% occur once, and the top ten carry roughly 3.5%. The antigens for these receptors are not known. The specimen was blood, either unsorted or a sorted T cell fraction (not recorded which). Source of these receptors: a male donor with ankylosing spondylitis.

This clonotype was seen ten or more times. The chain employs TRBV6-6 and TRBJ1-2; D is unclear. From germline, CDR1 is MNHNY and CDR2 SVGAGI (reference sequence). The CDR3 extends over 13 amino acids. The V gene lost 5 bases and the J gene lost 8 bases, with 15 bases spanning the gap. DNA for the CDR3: TGTGCCAGCAGTCCCGGACCCGGTGGAGGCTACACCTTC. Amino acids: CASSPGPGGGYTF.

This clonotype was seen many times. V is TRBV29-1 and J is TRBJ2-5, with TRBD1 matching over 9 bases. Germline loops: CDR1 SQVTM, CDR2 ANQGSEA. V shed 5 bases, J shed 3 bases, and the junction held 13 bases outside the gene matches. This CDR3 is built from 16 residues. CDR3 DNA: TGCAGCGTTCAGGCTCTATGGGACAGGGTGAAAGAGACCCAGTACTTC. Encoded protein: CSVQALWDRVKETQYF.

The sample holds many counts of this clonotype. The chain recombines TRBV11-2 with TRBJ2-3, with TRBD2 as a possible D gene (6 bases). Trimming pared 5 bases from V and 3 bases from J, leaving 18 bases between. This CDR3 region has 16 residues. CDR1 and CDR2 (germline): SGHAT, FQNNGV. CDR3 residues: CASSPLAQSGTDTQYF. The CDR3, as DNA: TGTGCCAGCAGCCCTCTAGCGCAATCCGGGACAGATACGCAGTATTTT.

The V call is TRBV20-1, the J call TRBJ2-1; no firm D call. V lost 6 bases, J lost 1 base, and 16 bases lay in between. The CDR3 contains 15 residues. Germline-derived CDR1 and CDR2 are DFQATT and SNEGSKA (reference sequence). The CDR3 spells CSADWSRLSYNEQFF. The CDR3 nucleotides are TGCAGTGCAGACTGGAGTCGACTTTCCTACAATGAGCAGTTCTTC.

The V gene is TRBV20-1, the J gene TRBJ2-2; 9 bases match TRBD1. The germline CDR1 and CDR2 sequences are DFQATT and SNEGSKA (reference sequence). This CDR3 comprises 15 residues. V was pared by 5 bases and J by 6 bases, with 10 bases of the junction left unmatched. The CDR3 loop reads CSASTLTGGSGELFF. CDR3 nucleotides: TGCAGTGCTTCCACCCTGACAGGGGGGTCCGGGGAGCTGTTTTTT.

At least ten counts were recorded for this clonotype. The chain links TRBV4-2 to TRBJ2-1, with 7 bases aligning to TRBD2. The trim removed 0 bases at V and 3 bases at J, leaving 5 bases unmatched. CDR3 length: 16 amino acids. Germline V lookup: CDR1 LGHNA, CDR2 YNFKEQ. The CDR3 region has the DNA TGTGCCAGCAGCCAAGATGGGCGGGGGAGCTACAATGAGCAGTTCTTC. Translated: CASSQDGRGSYNEQFF.

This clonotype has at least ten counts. As DNA, the CDR3 is TGTGCCAGCAGCCCGACACTGCGGAGGGAGACCCAGTACTTC. This codes for CASSPTLRRETQYF. The genes are TRBV7-2 and TRBJ2-5; possible D gene TRBD2, 5 bases. V shed 5 bases and J shed 5 bases, with 15 bases lying between them. From germline, CDR1 is SGHTA and CDR2 FQGNSA. The CDR3 has 14 residues.

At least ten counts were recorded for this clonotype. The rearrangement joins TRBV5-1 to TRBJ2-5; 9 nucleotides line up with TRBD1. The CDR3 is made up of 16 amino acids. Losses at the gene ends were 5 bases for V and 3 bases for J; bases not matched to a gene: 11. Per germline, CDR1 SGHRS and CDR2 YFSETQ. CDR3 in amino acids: CASSFGHRDREETQYF. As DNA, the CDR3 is TGCGCCAGCAGTTTTGGACACCGGGACAGGGAAGAGACCCAGTACTTC.

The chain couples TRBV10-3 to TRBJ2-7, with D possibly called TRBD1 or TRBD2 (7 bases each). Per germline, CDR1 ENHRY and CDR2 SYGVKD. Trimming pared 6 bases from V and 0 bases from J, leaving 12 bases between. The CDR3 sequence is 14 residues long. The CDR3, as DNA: TGTGCCATCAGCAGGGGGGGTAGCTCCTACGAGCAGTACTTC. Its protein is CAISRGGSSYEQYF.

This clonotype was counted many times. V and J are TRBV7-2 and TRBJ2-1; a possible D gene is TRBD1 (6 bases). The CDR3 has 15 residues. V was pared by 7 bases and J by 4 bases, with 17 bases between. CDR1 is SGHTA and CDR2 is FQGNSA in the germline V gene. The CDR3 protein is CASNPQGYSYNEQFF. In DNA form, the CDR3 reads TGTGCCAGCAACCCACAGGGTTATTCGTACAATGAGCAGTTCTTC.

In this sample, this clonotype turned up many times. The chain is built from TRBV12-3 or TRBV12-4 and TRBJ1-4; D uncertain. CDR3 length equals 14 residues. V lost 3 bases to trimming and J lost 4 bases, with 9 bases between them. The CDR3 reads CASSLRLINEKLFF. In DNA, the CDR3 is TGTGCCAGCAGTTTGCGGCTAATTAATGAAAAACTGTTTTTT.

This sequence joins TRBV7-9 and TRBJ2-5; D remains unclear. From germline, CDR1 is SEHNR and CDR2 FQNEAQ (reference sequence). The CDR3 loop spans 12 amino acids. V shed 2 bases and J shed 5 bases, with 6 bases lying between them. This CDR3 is CASSLSSETQYF. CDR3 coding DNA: TGTGCCAGCAGCTTATCTTCGGAGACCCAGTACTTC.

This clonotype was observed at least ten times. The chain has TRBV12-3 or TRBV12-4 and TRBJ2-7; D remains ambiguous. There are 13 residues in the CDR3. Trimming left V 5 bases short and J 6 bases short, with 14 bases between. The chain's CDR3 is CASSPSAPAEQYF. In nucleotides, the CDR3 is TGTGCCAGCAGTCCATCAGCCCCCGCCGAGCAGTACTTC.

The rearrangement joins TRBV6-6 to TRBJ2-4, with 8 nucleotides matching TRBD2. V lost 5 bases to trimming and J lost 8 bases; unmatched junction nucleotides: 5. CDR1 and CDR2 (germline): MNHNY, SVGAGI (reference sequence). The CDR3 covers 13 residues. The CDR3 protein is CASSRGGGDIQYF. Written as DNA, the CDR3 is TGTGCCAGCAGTCGGGGGGGGGGAGACATTCAGTACTTC.

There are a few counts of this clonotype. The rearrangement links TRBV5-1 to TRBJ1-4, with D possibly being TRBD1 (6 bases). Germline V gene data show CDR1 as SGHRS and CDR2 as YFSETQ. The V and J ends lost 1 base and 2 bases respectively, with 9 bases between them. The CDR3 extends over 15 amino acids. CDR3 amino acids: CASSLKGDTNEKLFF. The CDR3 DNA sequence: TGCGCCAGCAGCTTGAAGGGGGACACTAATGAAAAACTGTTTTTT.

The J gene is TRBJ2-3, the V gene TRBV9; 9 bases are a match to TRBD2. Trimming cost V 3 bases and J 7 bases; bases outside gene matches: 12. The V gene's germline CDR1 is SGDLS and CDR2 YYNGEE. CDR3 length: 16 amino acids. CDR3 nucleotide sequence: TGTGCCAGCAGCGCTGCTAGGGGCGGGAGGGCCTATACGCAGTATTTT. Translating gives CASSAARGGRAYTQYF.

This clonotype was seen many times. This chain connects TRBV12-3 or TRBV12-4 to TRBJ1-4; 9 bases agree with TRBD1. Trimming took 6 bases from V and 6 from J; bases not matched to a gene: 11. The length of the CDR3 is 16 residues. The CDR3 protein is CASRGTGWTRYEKLFF. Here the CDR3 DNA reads TGTGCCAGCAGGGGGACAGGGTGGACTCGATATGAAAAACTGTTTTTT.

CDR3 sequence: CASSFPAGGTYEQYF. The CDR3 bases are TGTGCCAGCAGTTTCCCAGCGGGGGGTACCTACGAGCAGTACTTC. This chain joins TRBV12-3 or TRBV12-4 and TRBJ2-7; 9 positions agree with TRBD2. The J segment lost 2 bases and the V segment lost 3 bases, leaving 5 bases of the junction unmatched. CDR3 length: 15 residues.

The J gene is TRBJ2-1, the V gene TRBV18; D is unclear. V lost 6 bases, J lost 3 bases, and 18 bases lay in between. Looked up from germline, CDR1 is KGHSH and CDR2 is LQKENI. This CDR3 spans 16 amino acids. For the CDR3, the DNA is TGTGCCAGCTCCTATGGTGGGGTCCGTGTCTACAATGAGCAGTTCTTC. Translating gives CASSYGGVRVYNEQFF.

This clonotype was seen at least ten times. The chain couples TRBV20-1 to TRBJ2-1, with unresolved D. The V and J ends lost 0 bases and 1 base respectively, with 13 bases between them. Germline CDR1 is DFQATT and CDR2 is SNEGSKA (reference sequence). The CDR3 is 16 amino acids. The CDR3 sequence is CSAREDKSGSYNEQFF. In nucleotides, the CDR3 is TGCAGTGCTAGAGAAGATAAAAGTGGTTCCTACAATGAGCAGTTCTTC.

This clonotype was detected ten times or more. CDR3 nucleotide sequence: TGTGCCAGCACCTCTTTACAGGGAAGGAACACTGAAGCTTTCTTT. Protein product: CASTSLQGRNTEAFF. The chain has TRBV7-2 and TRBJ1-1; possibly TRBD1 for D (6 bases). V lost 7 bases and J lost 1, with 16 bases in between. Germline CDR1 reads SGHTA; CDR2 reads FQGNSA. This CDR3 has 15 residues.

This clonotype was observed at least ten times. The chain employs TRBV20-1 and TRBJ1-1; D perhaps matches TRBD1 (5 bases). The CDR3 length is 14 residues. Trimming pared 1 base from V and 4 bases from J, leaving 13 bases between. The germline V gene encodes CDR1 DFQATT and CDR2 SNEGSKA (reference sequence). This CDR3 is CSARGYRRLTEAFF. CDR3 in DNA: TGCAGTGCTAGAGGGTACAGGCGACTCACTGAAGCTTTCTTT.

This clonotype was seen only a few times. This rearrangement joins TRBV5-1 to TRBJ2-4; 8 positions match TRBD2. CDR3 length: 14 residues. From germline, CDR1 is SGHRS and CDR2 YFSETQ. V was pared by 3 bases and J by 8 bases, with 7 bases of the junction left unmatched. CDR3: CASSWGSGKDIQYF. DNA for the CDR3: TGCGCCAGCAGCTGGGGTAGCGGGAAGGACATTCAGTACTTC.

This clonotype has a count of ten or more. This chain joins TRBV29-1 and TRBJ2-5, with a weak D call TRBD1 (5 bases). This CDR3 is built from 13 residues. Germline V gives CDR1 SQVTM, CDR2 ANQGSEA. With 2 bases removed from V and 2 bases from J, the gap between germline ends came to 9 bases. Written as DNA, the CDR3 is TGCAGCGTTGAAAAGGGGAATCAAGAGACCCAGTACTTC. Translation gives CSVEKGNQETQYF.

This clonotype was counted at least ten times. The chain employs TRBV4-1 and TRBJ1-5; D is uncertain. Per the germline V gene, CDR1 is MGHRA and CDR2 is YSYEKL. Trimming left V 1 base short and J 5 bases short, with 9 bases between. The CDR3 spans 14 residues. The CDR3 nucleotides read TGCGCCAGCAGCCAAGGACCCTTGGATCAGCCCCAGCATTTT. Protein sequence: CASSQGPLDQPQHF.

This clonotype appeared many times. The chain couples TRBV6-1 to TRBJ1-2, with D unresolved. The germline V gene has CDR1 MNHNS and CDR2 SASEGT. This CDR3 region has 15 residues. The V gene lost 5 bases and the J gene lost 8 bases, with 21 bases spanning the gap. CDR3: CASSPGNRRLVGYTF. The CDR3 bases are TGTGCCAGCAGTCCCGGAAATAGGAGACTCGTCGGCTACACCTTC.

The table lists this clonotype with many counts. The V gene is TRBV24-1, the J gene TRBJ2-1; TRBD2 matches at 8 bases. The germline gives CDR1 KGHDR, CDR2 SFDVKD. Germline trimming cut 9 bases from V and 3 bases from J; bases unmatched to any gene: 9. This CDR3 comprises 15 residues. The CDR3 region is CATGPGLGDYNEQFF. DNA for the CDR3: TGTGCCACCGGTCCGGGACTAGGGGACTACAATGAGCAGTTCTTC.

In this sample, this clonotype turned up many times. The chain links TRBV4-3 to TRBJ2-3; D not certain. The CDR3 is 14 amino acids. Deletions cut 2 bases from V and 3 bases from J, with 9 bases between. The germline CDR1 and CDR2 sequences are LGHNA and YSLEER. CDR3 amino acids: CASSQRWLTDTQYF. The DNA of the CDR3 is TGCGCCAGCAGCCAAAGGTGGTTAACAGATACGCAGTATTTT.

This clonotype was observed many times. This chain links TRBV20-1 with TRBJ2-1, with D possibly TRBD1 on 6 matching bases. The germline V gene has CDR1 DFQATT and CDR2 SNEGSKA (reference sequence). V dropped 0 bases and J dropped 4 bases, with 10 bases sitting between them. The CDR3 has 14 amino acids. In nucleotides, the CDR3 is TGCAGTGCTAGAGAGGGGGCAGGTTACAATGAGCAGTTCTTC. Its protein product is CSAREGAGYNEQFF.

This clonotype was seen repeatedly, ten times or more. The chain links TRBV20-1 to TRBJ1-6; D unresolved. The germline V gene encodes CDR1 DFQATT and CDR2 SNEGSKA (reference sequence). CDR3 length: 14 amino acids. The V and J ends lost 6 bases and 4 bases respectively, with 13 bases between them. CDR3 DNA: TGCAGTGCCAGACGGCCTTTATATAATTCACCCCTCCACTTT. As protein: CSARRPLYNSPLHF.

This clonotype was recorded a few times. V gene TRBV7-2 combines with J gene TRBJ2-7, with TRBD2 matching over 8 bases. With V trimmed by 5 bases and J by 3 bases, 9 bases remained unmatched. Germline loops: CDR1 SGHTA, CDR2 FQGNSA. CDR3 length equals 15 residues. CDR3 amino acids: CASSPRGVPLYEQYF. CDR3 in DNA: TGTGCCAGCAGCCCGCGGGGGGTCCCGCTCTACGAGCAGTACTTC.